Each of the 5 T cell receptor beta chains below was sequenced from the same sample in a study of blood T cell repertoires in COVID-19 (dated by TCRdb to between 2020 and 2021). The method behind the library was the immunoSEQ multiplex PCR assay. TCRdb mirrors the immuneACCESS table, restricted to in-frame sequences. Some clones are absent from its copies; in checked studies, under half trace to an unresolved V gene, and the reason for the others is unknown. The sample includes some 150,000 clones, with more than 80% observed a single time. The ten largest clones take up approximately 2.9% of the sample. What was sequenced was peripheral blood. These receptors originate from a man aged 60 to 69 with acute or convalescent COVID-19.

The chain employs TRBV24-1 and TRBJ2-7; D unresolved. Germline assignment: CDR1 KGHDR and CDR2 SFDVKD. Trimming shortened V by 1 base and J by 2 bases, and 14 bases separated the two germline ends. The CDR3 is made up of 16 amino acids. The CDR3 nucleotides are TGTGCCACCAGTGATTTTGGTACCGAACCTACCTACGAGCAGTACTTC. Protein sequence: CATSDFGTEPTYEQYF.

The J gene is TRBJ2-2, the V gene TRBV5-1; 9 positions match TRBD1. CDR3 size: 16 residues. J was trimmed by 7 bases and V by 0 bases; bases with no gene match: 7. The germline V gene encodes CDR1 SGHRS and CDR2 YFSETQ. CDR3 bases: TGCGCCAGCAGCTTGGAGGACAGGGGAGCGGGCGGGGAGCTGTTTTTT. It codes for CASSLEDRGAGGELFF.

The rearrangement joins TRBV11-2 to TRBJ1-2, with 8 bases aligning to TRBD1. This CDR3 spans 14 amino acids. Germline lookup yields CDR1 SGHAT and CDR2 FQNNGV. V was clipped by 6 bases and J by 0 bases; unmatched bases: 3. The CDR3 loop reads CASRVTGANYGYTF. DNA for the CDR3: TGTGCCAGCAGAGTGACAGGGGCTAACTATGGCTACACCTTC.

CDR3 sequence reads: CARSQGQPSTDTQYF. CDR3 coding DNA: TGTGCCAGAAGCCAGGGACAGCCTAGCACAGATACGCAGTATTTT. The genes are TRBV5-3 and TRBJ2-3, with 7 nucleotides matching TRBD1. TRBV5-3 is flagged as an ORF with uncertain function. V gave up 4 bases and J gave up 0 bases; unmatched junction bases: 5. The CDR3 has 15 residues.

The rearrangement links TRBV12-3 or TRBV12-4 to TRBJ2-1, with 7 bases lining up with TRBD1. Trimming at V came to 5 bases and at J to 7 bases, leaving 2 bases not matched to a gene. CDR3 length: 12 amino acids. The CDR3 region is CASSDRVNEQFF. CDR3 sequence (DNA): TGTGCCAGCAGTGACAGGGTAAATGAGCAGTTCTTC.